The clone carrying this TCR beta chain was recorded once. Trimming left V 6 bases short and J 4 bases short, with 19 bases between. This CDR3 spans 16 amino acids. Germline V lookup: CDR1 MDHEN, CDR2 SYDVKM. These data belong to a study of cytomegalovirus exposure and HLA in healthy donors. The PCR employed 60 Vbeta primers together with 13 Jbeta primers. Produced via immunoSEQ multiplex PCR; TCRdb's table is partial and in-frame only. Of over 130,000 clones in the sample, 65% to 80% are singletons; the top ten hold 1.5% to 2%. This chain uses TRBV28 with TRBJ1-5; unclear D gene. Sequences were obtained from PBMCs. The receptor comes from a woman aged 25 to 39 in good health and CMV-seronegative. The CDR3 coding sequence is TGTGCCAGCAGCCAACCGAGGCTCCATGAAAATCAGCCCCAGCATTTT. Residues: CASSQPRLHENQPQHF.